This T cell receptor (beta chain) was found in a study of T-cell memory formation after mild COVID-19. Overall study findings and caveats: Whereas later expanders leaned CD4+, clones contracting day 15 to 85 showed a balanced CD4/CD8 makeup. Clones that contracted clustered mainly in CM and EM if CD4+ and in EMRA if CD8+. Cross-reactive memory seemingly joined, as some responding clones were found in pre-infection memory.

The TCR alpha and TCR beta cDNA libraries, bearing sample barcodes and UMIs, were generated by 5'RACE using constant-segment primers. TCRdb analysed the 5' RACE reads with MiXCR anew, one entry per CDR3 protein. The table has some 200,000 distinct CDR3 sequences, about a fifth seen once. This clonotype has a handful of counts. The target antigen is unknown. This receptor was identified in an adult woman who had mild COVID-19 (a few samples of this study predate the infection). Cell type and time point are not known. Sequenced sample: PBMCs or a T cell subset sorted from them (not recorded which).

CDR3 coding DNA: TGTGCCACCAGCAGATTTGGTGGGACTAGCGGGGCAGATAATGAGCAGTTCTTC. Its protein product is CATSRFGGTSGADNEQFF. The chain carries TRBV15 and TRBJ2-1; TRBD2 matches at 13 bases. The CDR3 has 18 residues. V trimming: 2 bases; J trimming: 7 bases; junction bases outside the gene matches: 11. The germline gives CDR1 LNHNV, CDR2 YYDKDF (reference sequence).